This T cell receptor beta chain appears in the sequencing data of a study of OX40 agonist ivuxolimab in advanced cancers. In the study overall: Patients achieving partial responses numbered three: one hepatocellular carcinoma case and two cutaneous melanoma cases.

The CDR3 consists of 17 residues. Looked up from germline, CDR1 is SEHNR and CDR2 is FQNEAQ (reference sequence). The ends were cut back, 1 base at V and 5 bases at J, with 18 bases in the middle. Peripheral blood came from all dose cohorts at three timepoints. Generated by immunoSEQ multiplex PCR, the TCRdb table keeps only in-frame clones and is missing some. In the table there are 50,000 to 65,000 clones, approximately 90% of which are singletons. The source of this sequence is an adult with an advanced solid tumor such as melanoma, head and neck, liver or kidney cancer. Specimen: CD4+ or CD8+ T cells sorted from blood, collected in a trial of the OX40 agonist ivuxolimab. The chain couples TRBV7-9 to TRBJ2-1; D uncertain. This CDR3 reads CASSLGAHLRPNNEQFF. The CDR3 nucleotides read TGTGCCAGCAGCTTAGGGGCCCACCTCAGACCGAACAATGAGCAGTTCTTC.